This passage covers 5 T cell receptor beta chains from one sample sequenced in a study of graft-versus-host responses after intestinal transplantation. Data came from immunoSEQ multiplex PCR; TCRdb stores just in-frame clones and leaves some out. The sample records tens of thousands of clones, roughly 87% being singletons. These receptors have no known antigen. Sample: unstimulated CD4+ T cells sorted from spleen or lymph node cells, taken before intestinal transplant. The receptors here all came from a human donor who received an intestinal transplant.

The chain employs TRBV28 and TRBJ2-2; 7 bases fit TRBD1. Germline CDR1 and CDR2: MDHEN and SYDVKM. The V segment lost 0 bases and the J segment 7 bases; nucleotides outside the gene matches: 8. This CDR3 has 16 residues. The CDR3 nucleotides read TGTGCCAGCAGTTTATGGCAGGGGGTAGGGATCGGGGAGCTGTTTTTT. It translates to CASSLWQGVGIGELFF.

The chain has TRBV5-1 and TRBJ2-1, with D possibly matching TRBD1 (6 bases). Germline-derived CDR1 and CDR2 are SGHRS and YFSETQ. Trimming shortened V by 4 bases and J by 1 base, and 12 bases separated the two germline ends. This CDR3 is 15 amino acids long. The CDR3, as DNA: TGCGCCAGCAGCCAAGGGGGTATTTCCTACAATGAGCAGTTCTTC. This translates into CASSQGGISYNEQFF.

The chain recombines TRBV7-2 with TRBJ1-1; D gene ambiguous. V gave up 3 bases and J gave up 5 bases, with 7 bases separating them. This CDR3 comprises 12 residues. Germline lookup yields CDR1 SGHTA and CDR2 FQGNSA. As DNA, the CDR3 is TGTGCCAGCAGCTTCGGACGAACTGAAGCTTTCTTT. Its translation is CASSFGRTEAFF. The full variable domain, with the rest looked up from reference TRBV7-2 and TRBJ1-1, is GAGVSQSPSNKVTEKGKDVELRCDPISGHTALYWYRQSLGQGLEFLIYFQGNSAPDKSGLPSDRFSAERTGGSVSTLTIQRTQQEDSAVYLCASSFGRTEAFFGQGTRLTVV.

CDR3 nucleotide sequence: TGTGCCAGCAGCTTAGGAATTGGCGAAAAACTGTTTTTT. Residues: CASSLGIGEKLFF. J is TRBJ1-4 and V is TRBV7-3; D is unclear. The CDR3 length is 13 residues. Trimming shortened V by 2 bases and J by 8 bases, and 9 bases separated the two germline ends. Germline CDR1 reads SGHTA; CDR2 reads FQGTGA.

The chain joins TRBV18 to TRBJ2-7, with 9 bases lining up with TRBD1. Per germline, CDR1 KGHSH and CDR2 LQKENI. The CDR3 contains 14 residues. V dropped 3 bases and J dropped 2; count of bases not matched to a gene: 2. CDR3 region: CASSPGQGTYEQYF. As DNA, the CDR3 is TGTGCCAGCTCACCCGGACAGGGGACCTACGAGCAGTACTTC. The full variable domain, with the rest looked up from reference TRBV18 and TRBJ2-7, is NAGVMQNPRHLVRRRGQEARLRCSPMKGHSHVYWYRQLPEEGLKFMVYLQKENIIDESGMPKERFSAEFPKEGPSILRIQQVVRGDSAAYFCASSPGQGTYEQYFGPGTRLTVT.